The next 26 T cell receptor beta chains were all read from a single sample in a study of identical twins. TCRdb ran MiXCR on the 5' RACE reads and lists one entry per CDR3 protein. The repertoire holds about 1.7 million distinct CDR3 sequences, around 33% seen once, with about 0.27% in the top ten. Material: cord blood. Receptors originate from a newborn girl in good health.

This clonotype has ten or more counts. The chain uses TRBV29-1 and TRBJ2-5; D may be TRBD2 (6 bases). The V end was cut by 3 bases, the J end by 4 bases, with 15 bases between. The length of the CDR3 is 14 residues. CDR1 is SQVTM and CDR2 is ANQGSEA in the germline V gene. CDR3 amino acids: CSVDPGRGPETQYF. CDR3 nucleotide sequence: TGCAGCGTTGATCCCGGGAGAGGTCCAGAGACCCAGTACTTC.

The rearrangement joins TRBV7-2 to TRBJ1-3; the D gene is possibly TRBD1 (5 bases). Deletions cut 5 bases from V and 3 bases from J, with 11 bases between. Germline V gene sequence: CDR1 SGHTA, CDR2 FQGNSA. The CDR3 has 14 amino acids. The CDR3 reads CASSRGPRGNTIYF. The CDR3 DNA reads TGTGCCAGCAGCCGGGGACCGCGTGGAAACACCATATATTTT.

This clonotype was seen a few times. This rearrangement joins TRBV11-1 to TRBJ2-5; 11 nucleotides align to TRBD2. J was trimmed by 4 bases and V by 4 bases; bases with no gene match: 8. The CDR3 has 16 residues. The germline V gene encodes CDR1 SGHAT and CDR2 FQDESV (reference sequence). In nucleotides, the CDR3 is TGTGCCAGCAGCTCGTTATCTAGCGGGAGGCGAGAGACCCAGTACTTC. Translating gives CASSSLSSGRRETQYF.

V and J are TRBV27 and TRBJ1-4; no reliable D call. Germline V gene sequence: CDR1 MNHEY, CDR2 SMNVEV (reference sequence). V was trimmed by 11 bases and J by 0 bases, leaving 16 bases between them. The CDR3 covers 15 residues. CDR3: CAPPSPLSTNEKLFF. CDR3 bases: TGTGCCCCCCCCAGTCCACTCTCAACTAATGAAAAACTGTTTTTT.

The chain carries TRBV6-2 or TRBV6-3 and TRBJ2-5, with TRBD2 identical over 7 bases. The CDR3 is 15 residues long. From germline, CDR1 is MNHEY and CDR2 SVGEGT. V trimming: 7 bases; J trimming: 1 base; junction bases outside the gene matches: 9. CDR3 residues: CASTIAGVGQETQYF. CDR3 bases: TGTGCCAGCACAATAGCGGGTGTGGGCCAAGAGACCCAGTACTTC.

The gene calls are TRBV20-1 and TRBJ2-3; 9 nucleotides match TRBD1. The CDR3 has 14 amino acids. Unmatched junction bases numbered 10, after V lost 6 bases and J lost 6 bases. Germline CDR1 DFQATT, CDR2 SNEGSKA (reference sequence). Here the CDR3 reads CSALGQGASDTQYF. CDR3 bases: TGCAGTGCCCTGGGACAGGGAGCTAGTGATACGCAGTATTTT.

J is TRBJ2-7 and V is TRBV20-1; D is undetermined. The CDR3 has 14 amino acids. With 5 bases removed from V and 2 bases from J, the gap between germline ends came to 16 bases. Germline V gene sequence: CDR1 DFQATT, CDR2 SNEGSKA (reference sequence). Here the CDR3 reads CSASVRRFPYEQYF. CDR3 bases: TGCAGTGCTTCAGTTAGACGGTTCCCCTACGAGCAGTACTTC.

The rearrangement uses TRBV2 and TRBJ2-5; D ambiguous. This CDR3 has 13 amino acids. The V end was cut by 0 bases, the J end by 11 bases, with 13 bases between. Germline-derived CDR1 and CDR2 are SNHLY and FYNNEI. The chain's CDR3 is CASSEAWGQEQYF. The CDR3 DNA is TGTGCCAGCAGTGAAGCGTGGGGTCAGGAGCAGTACTTC.

This clonotype was observed a handful of times. This sequence joins TRBV7-2 and TRBJ2-3; the D is unclear. The CDR3 covers 16 residues. V lost 1 base, J lost 2 bases, and 13 bases lay in between. From germline, CDR1 is SGHTA and CDR2 FQGNSA. The CDR3 nucleotides read TGTGCCAGCAGCTTAGTTCTCTCGTTGGTCACAGATACGCAGTATTTT. Residues: CASSLVLSLVTDTQYF.

The rearrangement joins TRBV14 to TRBJ2-1, with 13 bases matching TRBD2. In germline, CDR1 is SGHDN, CDR2 FVKESK. V shed 3 bases, J shed 0 bases, and the junction held 5 bases outside the gene matches. The CDR3 has 18 amino acids. The DNA for the CDR3 is TGTGCCAGCAGCCAGCCCTGGACTAGCGGGAGCTCCTACAATGAGCAGTTCTTC. Translating it yields CASSQPWTSGSSYNEQFF.

The chain combines TRBV9 with TRBJ2-7, with 9 bases identical to TRBD1. The CDR3 sequence is 12 residues long. Germline assignment: CDR1 SGDLS and CDR2 YYNGEE. V lost 8 bases and J lost 5; bases outside the gene matches: 5. The CDR3 nucleotides read TGTGCCAGGCACAGGGGGCTGGACGAGCAGTACTTC. This translates into CARHRGLDEQYF.

This clonotype has just a few counts. The CDR3 sequence is CASSVSGSWGYEQYF. The DNA for the CDR3 is TGTGCCAGCAGCGTCAGCGGGAGTTGGGGCTACGAGCAGTACTTC. The chain employs TRBV9 and TRBJ2-7; 8 nucleotides align to TRBD2. Trimming removed 2 bases from V and 3 bases from J; junction bases left unmatched: 7. CDR3 length: 15 amino acids. The germline V gene encodes CDR1 SGDLS and CDR2 YYNGEE.

This clonotype was counted ten times or more. The chain combines TRBV3-1 with TRBJ2-1, with TRBD2 matching over 7 bases. Germline V lookup: CDR1 LGHDT, CDR2 YNNKEL (reference sequence). This CDR3 has 15 amino acids. The trim removed 4 bases at V and 10 bases at J, leaving 13 bases unmatched. CDR3 in DNA: TGTGCCAGCAGCCCCGCCGGGACTATCCCCTCGGAGCAGTTCTTC. Protein product: CASSPAGTIPSEQFF.

In nucleotides, the CDR3 is TGTGCCAGCAGTTGCGAGACAGGGTCGGTCACAGATACGCAGTATTTT. This encodes CASSCETGSVTDTQYF. The V call is TRBV6-5, the J call TRBJ2-3, with 7 bases aligning to TRBD1. The V segment lost 4 bases and the J segment 2 bases; nucleotides outside the gene matches: 9. CDR3 length: 16 amino acids. Germline CDR1 is MNHEY and CDR2 is SVGAGI.

A single count supports this clonotype. This chain joins TRBV7-6 and TRBJ2-3; 7 positions match TRBD2. There are 16 residues in the CDR3. Germline CDR1 is SGHVS and CDR2 is FNYEAQ. Losses at the gene ends were 0 bases for V and 3 bases for J; bases not matched to a gene: 6. The CDR3 reads CASSLAPGGGTDTQYF. DNA of the CDR3: TGTGCCAGCAGCTTAGCCCCGGGGGGAGGTACAGATACGCAGTATTTT.

The chain has TRBV27 and TRBJ2-1; TRBD2 aligns across 10 bases. The J call may not be correct, given that the DNA end is closer to TRBJ2-7. Germline V gene sequence: CDR1 MNHEY, CDR2 SMNVEV (reference sequence). CDR3 size: 15 residues. The CDR3 is CASSPPGLAYNEQYF. The CDR3 DNA reads as TGTGCCAGCAGTCCTCCGGGACTAGCGTACAATGAGCAGTACTTC.

This clonotype was seen more than once but under ten times. The rearrangement links TRBV11-2 to TRBJ2-7; 9 nucleotides align to TRBD2. V shed 5 bases, J shed 5 bases, and the junction held 16 bases outside the gene matches. Germline CDR1 reads SGHAT; CDR2 reads FQNNGV. This CDR3 is 17 amino acids long. As DNA, the CDR3 is TGTGCCAGCAGCGGGGAGGTTGCGGGAGGGCCCGGGAACGAGCAGTACTTC. As protein: CASSGEVAGGPGNEQYF.

The V gene is TRBV25-1, the J gene TRBJ1-2; D remains ambiguous. The germline V and J ends were trimmed by 6 bases and 5 bases, with 10 bases remaining between them. This CDR3 comprises 12 residues. Germline V gives CDR1 MGHDK, CDR2 SYGVNS. The CDR3 here is CASSHPGYGYTF. The CDR3 coding sequence is TGTGCCAGCAGCCACCCGGGATATGGCTACACCTTC.

The V call is TRBV5-6, the J call TRBJ2-7, with D possibly TRBD1 on 5 matching bases. From germline, CDR1 is SGHDT and CDR2 YYEEEE. The CDR3 length is 15 residues. The germline V and J ends were trimmed by 1 base and 1 base, with 12 bases remaining between them. This CDR3 is CASSLRKGVSYEQYF. CDR3 nucleotide sequence: TGTGCCAGCAGCTTGCGAAAAGGGGTGTCCTACGAGCAGTACTTC.

V is TRBV28 and J is TRBJ2-7, with 8 bases aligning to TRBD1. Unmatched junction bases numbered 23, after V lost 6 bases and J lost 7 bases. From germline, CDR1 is MDHEN and CDR2 SYDVKM. The CDR3 consists of 18 residues. DNA for the CDR3: TGTGCCAGCAGGAGAGACAGGGGAAGGCCGGGTTCCTACAATGAGCAGTACTTC. It translates to CASRRDRGRPGSYNEQYF.

In the case of this clonotype: One end of the junction is discordant with germline, which a read error may explain. The genes are TRBV28 and TRBJ2-1, with TRBD2 matching over 7 bases. The CDR3 spans 15 residues. CDR1 is MDHEN and CDR2 is SYDVKM in the germline V gene. The CDR3 sequence: CASSLAGVDYNGQFF. The CDR3 DNA reads as TGTGCCAGCAGTTTGGCGGGAGTAGATTACAATGGGCAGTTCTTC. Full variable domain (missing parts from reference TRBV28 and TRBJ2-1): DVKVTQSSRYLVKRTGEKVFLECVQDMDHENMFWYRQDPGLGLRLIYFSYDVKMKEKGDIPEGYSVSREKKERFSLILESASTNQTSMYLCASSLAGVDYNGQFFGPGTRLTVL.

The V and J genes are TRBV7-2 and TRBJ1-4; D is unresolved. The CDR3 extends over 14 amino acids. Per the germline V gene, CDR1 is SGHTA and CDR2 is FQGNSA. V dropped 0 bases and J dropped 7 bases, with 9 bases sitting between them. Here the CDR3 reads CASSLAGIREKLFF. DNA of the CDR3: TGTGCCAGCAGCTTAGCAGGGATTCGTGAAAAACTGTTTTTT.

A few counts support this clonotype. This chain uses TRBV24-1 with TRBJ2-4; TRBD1 matches 9 bases. Per the germline V gene, CDR1 is KGHDR and CDR2 is SFDVKD. J was trimmed by 0 bases and V by 4 bases; bases with no gene match: 15. This CDR3 has 20 residues. CDR3 amino acids: CATSDQTRDRVGLAKNIQYF. The CDR3 DNA reads TGTGCCACCAGTGACCAAACCCGGGACAGGGTTGGACTAGCCAAAAACATTCAGTACTTC.

In this sample, this clonotype turned up many times. The chain couples TRBV12-3 or TRBV12-4 to TRBJ2-7; 11 bases map to TRBD1. CDR3 size: 18 residues. The V gene end was trimmed by 5 bases and the J gene end by 3 bases; junction bases not matched to a gene: 15. CDR3 region: CASSASWGQGVPHYEQYF. Here the CDR3 DNA reads TGTGCCAGCAGTGCCTCGTGGGGACAGGGGGTCCCTCACTACGAGCAGTACTTC.

In this sample, this clonotype turned up a few times. The CDR3 nucleotides read TGCAGCGGCCTTCGACAGGGCATGAACACTGAAGCTTTCTTT. Its protein product is CSGLRQGMNTEAFF. The chain links TRBV29-1 to TRBJ1-1, with 7 bases fitting TRBD1. The CDR3 extends over 14 amino acids. The V gene end was trimmed by 7 bases and the J gene end by 0 bases; junction bases not matched to a gene: 8. Germline V lookup: CDR1 SQVTM, CDR2 ANQGSEA.

This chain links TRBV6-6 with TRBJ2-3; 11 nucleotides line up with TRBD2. The length of the CDR3 is 17 residues. Germline V lookup: CDR1 MNHNY, CDR2 SVGAGI (reference sequence). The J segment lost 0 bases and the V segment lost 7 bases, leaving 9 bases of the junction unmatched. The CDR3 DNA sequence: TGTGCCAGCAATCTAGATGGGACTAGCGGAAGCACAGATACGCAGTATTTT. This translates into CASNLDGTSGSTDTQYF.